The 31 T cell receptor beta chains given below trace back to one sample, sequenced in a study of blood T cell repertoires in COVID-19. Clones were read by immunoSEQ multiplex PCR, and TCRdb kept only the in-frame ones, dropping some. The table lists roughly 250,000 clones, around 83% of them singletons. The specimen was peripheral blood. These receptors all stem from a woman between 40 and 50 years old who had recovered from COVID-19.

The chain combines TRBV4-2 with TRBJ2-2, with D possibly TRBD1 on 6 matching bases. Looked up from germline, CDR1 is LGHNA and CDR2 is YNFKEQ. There are 16 residues in the CDR3. V lost 3 bases and J lost 2, with 13 bases in between. CDR3 region: CASSHAWTVNTGELFF. The CDR3 bases are TGTGCCAGCAGCCATGCCTGGACAGTCAACACCGGGGAGCTGTTTTTT.

The chain has TRBV7-3 and TRBJ2-1; D perhaps matches TRBD2 (7 bases). The germline V and J ends were trimmed by 4 bases and 4 bases, with 14 bases remaining between them. The CDR3 is 15 amino acids. Germline assignment: CDR1 SGHTA and CDR2 FQGTGA. CDR3 in DNA: TGTGCCAGCAGCTCTAGGGGGGACTATTACAATGAGCAGTTCTTC. It is translated as CASSSRGDYYNEQFF.

The chain combines TRBV28 with TRBJ1-5; D not resolved. The CDR3 is 12 residues long. Between the trimmed V and J ends, which lost 5 bases and 5 bases, there was a span of 7 bases. Germline V gene lookup returns CDR1 MDHEN and CDR2 SYDVKM. The CDR3 DNA reads as TGTGCCAGCAGTCCCGGGGATCAGCCCCAGCATTTT. As protein: CASSPGDQPQHF. Full variable domain (remainder filled in from reference TRBV28 and TRBJ1-5): DVKVTQSSRYLVKRTGEKVFLECVQDMDHENMFWYRQDPGLGLRLIYFSYDVKMKEKGDIPEGYSVSREKKERFSLILESASTNQTSMYLCASSPGDQPQHFGDGTRLSIL.

The chain has TRBV4-1 and TRBJ1-4, with TRBD1 matching 7 bases. Germline V lookup: CDR1 MGHRA, CDR2 YSYEKL. V was pared by 2 bases and J by 8 bases, with 2 bases of the junction left unmatched. This CDR3 is built from 13 residues. CDR3 residues: CASSQIRGEKLFF. CDR3 sequence (DNA): TGCGCCAGCAGCCAAATCAGGGGGGAAAAACTGTTTTTT.

The chain links TRBV28 to TRBJ2-7; tentative D call: TRBD2 (6 bases). V lost 7 bases and J 4 bases, leaving 17 bases between the germline ends. CDR1 and CDR2 (germline): MDHEN, SYDVKM. CDR3 size: 14 residues. As DNA, the CDR3 is TGTGCCAGCAATACCCCCATGGAGGGATACGAGCAGTACTTC. Translated: CASNTPMEGYEQYF. The full variable domain, its missing parts supplied by reference TRBV28 and TRBJ2-7, is DVKVTQSSRYLVKRTGEKVFLECVQDMDHENMFWYRQDPGLGLRLIYFSYDVKMKEKGDIPEGYSVSREKKERFSLILESASTNQTSMYLCASNTPMEGYEQYFGPGTRLTVT.

The CDR3 nucleotides are TGCGCCAGCAGCTCCCGGACAGGGGGCTTGGAGACCCAGTACTTC. Protein: CASSSRTGGLETQYF. V and J are TRBV4-1 and TRBJ2-5, with 11 bases identical to TRBD1. This CDR3 contains 15 residues. The germline gives CDR1 MGHRA, CDR2 YSYEKL. Trimming at V came to 5 bases and at J to 5 bases, leaving 7 bases not matched to a gene.

V and J are TRBV7-3 and TRBJ2-2; the D gene is possibly TRBD1 (6 bases). Germline assignment: CDR1 SGHTA and CDR2 FQGTGA. CDR3 size: 16 residues. Trimming took 5 bases from V and 0 from J, leaving 13 bases between them. CDR3 nucleotides: TGTGCCAGCAGCCCAGGCCCAGGGGCGAACACCGGGGAGCTGTTTTTT. Translation: CASSPGPGANTGELFF.

The J gene is TRBJ1-6, the V gene TRBV3-1 (or the pseudogene TRBV3-2); tentatively, D is TRBD1 (5 bases). V was pared by 1 base and J by 3 bases, with 13 bases between. The CDR3 is 17 residues long. The germline gives CDR1 LGHDT, CDR2 YNNKEL (reference sequence). CDR3 nucleotide sequence: TGTGCCAGCAGCCAAGGCCCTGGGGCGTTCTATAATTCACCCCTCCACTTT. It specifies CASSQGPGAFYNSPLHF.

The sample holds a few counts of this clone. The chain joins TRBV11-2 to TRBJ1-6; a possible D gene is TRBD1 (6 bases). Germline V gene lookup returns CDR1 SGHAT and CDR2 FQNNGV. The CDR3 length is 15 residues. The V and J ends lost 2 bases and 4 bases respectively, with 9 bases between them. The CDR3 is CASSLRGQYNSPLHF. The DNA for the CDR3 is TGTGCCAGCAGCTTACGGGGACAATATAATTCACCCCTCCACTTT.

The genes are TRBV19 and TRBJ2-3; D call uncertain. V was shortened by 3 bases and J by 2 bases, with 12 bases between the two germline ends. CDR1 and CDR2 from the germline V gene are LNHDA and SQIVND (reference sequence). The length of the CDR3 is 15 residues. CDR3 in DNA: TGTGCCAGTAGTATTTTGGCGCAGGCCACAGATACGCAGTATTTT. Amino acids: CASSILAQATDTQYF. Supplemented by reference TRBV19 and TRBJ2-3, the full variable domain reads DGGITQSPKYLFRKEGQNVTLSCEQNLNHDAMYWYRQDPGQGLRLIYYSQIVNDFQKGDIAEGYSVSREKKESFPLTVTSAQKNPTAFYLCASSILAQATDTQYFGPGTRLTVL.

The rearrangement uses TRBV24-1 and TRBJ2-5; 9 bases match TRBD1. There are 15 residues in the CDR3. CDR1 is KGHDR, CDR2 SFDVKD, per germline. V shed 4 bases, J shed 5 bases, and the junction held 7 bases outside the gene matches. In DNA, the CDR3 is TGTGCCACCAGTGAATCACAGGGGGCTGGGGAGACCCAGTACTTC. Encoded protein: CATSESQGAGETQYF.

The chain links TRBV6-4 to TRBJ1-5; no definite D call. Germline lookup yields CDR1 MRHNA and CDR2 SNTAGT. The ends were cut back, 2 bases at V and 7 bases at J, with 12 bases in the middle. The CDR3 runs to 14 residues. CDR3 residues: CASSDEEGSQPQHF. As DNA, the CDR3 is TGTGCCAGCAGTGACGAGGAAGGATCCCAGCCCCAGCATTTT.

In its sample, this clone was seen a few times. The rearrangement joins TRBV19 to TRBJ2-2; tentatively, D is TRBD1 (5 bases). The CDR3 is 16 amino acids. V gave up 3 bases and J gave up 1 base, with 12 bases separating them. Germline CDR1 reads LNHDA; CDR2 reads SQIVND (reference sequence). The CDR3 is CASSIFQGWNTGELFF. The CDR3 coding sequence is TGTGCCAGTAGTATCTTTCAGGGCTGGAACACCGGGGAGCTGTTTTTT.

V usage is TRBV10-3 and J usage is TRBJ1-5, with a weak D call TRBD1 (5 bases). Germline V gene data show CDR1 as ENHRY and CDR2 as SYGVKD. This CDR3 is built from 13 residues. V lost 6 bases, J lost 6 bases, and 12 bases lay in between. DNA for the CDR3: TGTGCCATCAGGCAGGGTTCCAGTCAGCCCCAGCATTTT. The encoded protein is CAIRQGSSQPQHF.

The chain has TRBV6-1 and TRBJ2-3; perhaps TRBD1 as D (8 bases). This CDR3 is built from 16 residues. The germline gives CDR1 MNHNS, CDR2 SASEGT. V was trimmed by 2 bases and J by 11 bases, leaving 23 bases between them. CDR3 protein: CASSETGGTGGARQYF. In nucleotides, the CDR3 is TGTGCCAGCAGTGAAACCGGAGGTACAGGGGGGGCCCGGCAGTATTTT.

This chain links TRBV7-9 with TRBJ2-7; 7 bases align to TRBD1. Germline V CDR1 and CDR2: SEHNR, FQNEAQ (reference sequence). The J segment lost 2 bases and the V segment lost 1 base, leaving 5 bases of the junction unmatched. The CDR3 has 15 residues. The CDR3 sequence: CASSLVWGQTYEQYF. CDR3 DNA sequence: TGTGCCAGCAGCTTAGTATGGGGACAGACCTACGAGCAGTACTTC.

This clone was seen a single time. This chain uses TRBV27 with TRBJ1-1; 8 bases fit TRBD1. Germline CDR1 reads MNHEY; CDR2 reads SMNVEV (reference sequence). The V gene end was trimmed by 6 bases and the J gene end by 1 base; junction bases not matched to a gene: 7. The CDR3 is 15 amino acids. The CDR3 DNA follows: TGTGCCAGCAGCCCGACAGGGGACCAGAACACTGAAGCTTTCTTT. As protein: CASSPTGDQNTEAFF.

The chain links TRBV24-1 to TRBJ1-4, with 11 positions matching TRBD1. Germline V gene sequence: CDR1 KGHDR, CDR2 SFDVKD. The CDR3 extends over 15 amino acids. V gave up 6 bases and J gave up 5 bases; unmatched junction bases: 4. The CDR3 reads CATSLGQGVNEKLFF. The CDR3 DNA reads TGTGCCACCAGTTTGGGACAGGGGGTAAATGAAAAACTGTTTTTT.

This clone appeared a few times. The chain links TRBV9 to TRBJ2-7; D is perhaps TRBD2 (7 bases). The CDR3 has 14 residues. Trimming shortened V by 2 bases and J by 7 bases, and 16 bases separated the two germline ends. CDR1 and CDR2 from the germline V gene are SGDLS and YYNGEE. The CDR3 spells CASSVGGGSREQYF. DNA for the CDR3: TGTGCCAGCAGCGTCGGCGGGGGCTCGCGGGAGCAGTACTTC.

The chain recombines TRBV2 with TRBJ1-5, with D uncertain. Trimming took off 0 bases at V and 2 bases at J, with 14 bases between the two ends. The CDR3 loop spans 17 amino acids. Germline V CDR1 and CDR2: SNHLY, FYNNEI. The DNA of the CDR3 is TGTGCCAGCAGTGAAGCGCCAGTGGTGCAGGGCAATCAGCCCCAGCATTTT. As protein: CASSEAPVVQGNQPQHF.

This chain connects TRBV3-1 (or the pseudogene TRBV3-2) to TRBJ2-5; D is unresolved. This CDR3 has 15 amino acids. The V gene's germline CDR1 is LGHDT and CDR2 YNNKEL (reference sequence). Trimming left V 1 base short and J 1 base short, with 10 bases between. DNA of the CDR3: TGTGCCAGCAGCCAAGGGAGACCCTTCCAAGAGACCCAGTACTTC. It yields the protein CASSQGRPFQETQYF.

The V gene is TRBV15, the J gene TRBJ1-5; D is unresolved. Germline CDR1 and CDR2: LNHNV and YYDKDF (reference sequence). Trimming stripped 5 bases from V and 7 bases from J, with 9 bases between. The CDR3 length is 12 residues. DNA of the CDR3: TGTGCCACCAGCCCCACGGGGCAGCCCCAGCATTTT. It specifies CATSPTGQPQHF.

The chain joins TRBV13 to TRBJ1-2; D gene uncertain. This CDR3 contains 13 residues. Trimming cost V 0 bases and J 2 bases, with 4 bases left between them. Germline V gives CDR1 PRHDT, CDR2 FYEKMQ (reference sequence). The CDR3: CASSLGENYGYTF. For the CDR3, the DNA is TGTGCCAGCAGCTTAGGAGAGAACTATGGCTACACCTTC.

This clone was seen just once. The V gene is TRBV27, the J gene TRBJ1-1; a possible D gene is TRBD1 (6 bases). V was pared by 5 bases and J by 4 bases, with 14 bases between. This CDR3 region has 14 residues. From germline, CDR1 is MNHEY and CDR2 SMNVEV (reference sequence). This CDR3 reads CASSRDRRITEAFF. The CDR3, as DNA: TGTGCCAGCAGTCGAGACAGGCGAATCACTGAAGCTTTCTTT.

This chain connects TRBV11-2 to TRBJ2-1; the D gene is possibly TRBD2 (5 bases). Germline values: CDR1 SGHAT, CDR2 FQNNGV. The CDR3 runs 14 residues. Trimming removed 8 bases at V and 1 base at J, with 12 bases between. The CDR3 DNA reads TGTGCCAGCGGGAGCAGGAGATCCTACAATGAGCAGTTCTTC. It yields the protein CASGSRRSYNEQFF. The full variable domain, completed using reference TRBV11-2 and TRBJ2-1, is EAGVAQSPRYKIIEKRQSVAFWCNPISGHATLYWYQQILGQGPKLLIQFQNNGVVDDSQLPKDRFSAERLKGVDSTLKIQPAKLEDSAVYLCASGSRRSYNEQFFGPGTRLTVL.

The chain links TRBV11-3 to TRBJ2-5; D might be TRBD2 (6 bases). Germline V lookup: CDR1 SGHNT, CDR2 YENEEA. The CDR3 runs 16 residues. Between the trimmed V and J ends, which lost 5 bases and 7 bases, there was a span of 23 bases. The chain's CDR3 is CASSPRGTDTGWTQYF. CDR3 bases: TGTGCCAGCAGCCCTCGGGGGACTGACACGGGATGGACCCAGTACTTC. The full variable domain, with the rest looked up from reference TRBV11-3 and TRBJ2-5, is EAGVVQSPRYKIIEKKQPVAFWCNPISGHNTLYWYLQNLGQGPELLIRYENEEAVDDSQLPKDRFSAERLKGVDSTLKIQPAELGDSAVYLCASSPRGTDTGWTQYFGPGTRLLVL.

The chain links TRBV6-5 to TRBJ1-2; 7 bases agree with TRBD1. The germline CDR1 and CDR2 sequences are MNHEY and SVGAGI. J was trimmed by 6 bases and V by 2 bases; bases with no gene match: 9. This CDR3 has 15 residues. The DNA for the CDR3 is TGTGCCAGCAGTTACGAGGGGCAGGGGGTCCATGGCTACACCTTC. Its protein product is CASSYEGQGVHGYTF.

This clone was observed once. The chain recombines TRBV6-5 with TRBJ1-3; unclear D gene. Germline CDR1 is MNHEY and CDR2 is SVGAGI. V was clipped by 6 bases and J by 0 bases, with 12 bases between them. The CDR3 contains 15 residues. The CDR3 coding sequence is TGTGCCAGCAGCCCGACCTGGAGCTCTGGAAACACCATATATTTT. It yields the protein CASSPTWSSGNTIYF.

The rearrangement links TRBV28 to TRBJ1-5; D gene uncertain. V gave up 3 bases and J gave up 12 bases, with 12 bases separating them. Germline lookup yields CDR1 MDHEN and CDR2 SYDVKM. The length of the CDR3 is 12 residues. CDR3 DNA sequence: TGTGCCAGCAGTTTCGTGGAGAAGCTCCAGCATTTT. It encodes CASSFVEKLQHF.

The chain recombines TRBV12-3 or TRBV12-4 with TRBJ1-2; D is unresolved. The CDR3 loop spans 13 amino acids. The V end was cut by 6 bases, the J end by 8 bases, with 16 bases between. CDR3 protein: CASSPPGTRGYTF. CDR3 nucleotides: TGTGCCAGCAGCCCACCAGGAACAAGGGGCTACACCTTC.

This chain connects TRBV7-2 to TRBJ2-1; a possible D gene is TRBD2 (6 bases). V was pared by 2 bases and J by 0 bases, with 11 bases between. This CDR3 has 16 residues. CDR1 and CDR2 (germline): SGHTA, FQGNSA. In DNA form, the CDR3 reads TGTGCCAGCAGCTTAAGGGGCGGGGCCTCCTACAATGAGCAGTTCTTC. This gives the protein CASSLRGGASYNEQFF. The full variable domain, rest sourced from reference TRBV7-2 and TRBJ2-1, is GAGVSQSPSNKVTEKGKDVELRCDPISGHTALYWYRQSLGQGLEFLIYFQGNSAPDKSGLPSDRFSAERTGGSVSTLTIQRTQQEDSAVYLCASSLRGGASYNEQFFGPGTRLTVL.